The clone carrying this TCR beta chain occurred a few times. The CDR3 length is 13 residues. The V and J ends lost 5 bases and 8 bases, in that order; junction bases with no gene match: 4. CDR1 is SGHRS and CDR2 is YFSETQ in the germline V gene. The sample is drawn from a study of blood T cells in healthy people across ages. A second PCR of about 7 to 11 cycles used a sample-barcoded 5' primer and a J-beta primer mix. Every sample gave at least 3 million paired-end reads containing CDR3. TCRdb fed the 5' RACE reads into MiXCR, producing one record per CDR3 protein. This table holds around 1,900,000 distinct CDR3 sequences, about two fifths found once.

The sequence was obtained from a human donor in good health. Sequenced: blood. This chain uses TRBV5-1 with TRBJ2-3, with 11 bases that match TRBD2. This CDR3 reads CASRTSGAGTQYF. CDR3 DNA sequence: TGCGCCAGCAGGACTAGCGGGGCAGGTACGCAGTATTTT.